These T cell receptor beta chains were read from a single sample in a study of T cell responses to AZD1222 COVID-19 vaccine. Here immunoSEQ multiplex PCR was the method, and the copy in TCRdb shows in-frame clones only, minus some. The sample has fewer than 120,000 clones, over 90% seen once. Source: peripheral blood, taken 28 days after the second AZD1222 dose. The receptors shown here come from an adult who received the AZD1222 COVID-19 vaccine. The CDR3 runs from the conserved cysteine through the conserved F or W. D genes are given only for firm matches. Clone size appears in some rows only: once, few, many, or a class for an expanded clone.

V,size,D,J,CDR3,DNA
TRBV5-4,few,NA,TRBJ2-7,CASSLGPGDGAYEQYF,TGTGCCAGCAGCTTGGGGCCCGGGGACGGTGCCTACGAGCAGTACTTC
TRBV9,NA,TRBD1,TRBJ1-2,CASSVEGQGAKGYTF,TGTGCCAGCAGCGTAGAGGGACAGGGGGCCAAGGGCTACACCTTC
TRBV29-1,NA,TRBD1,TRBJ1-2,CSVDEDRGGTF,TGCAGCGTTGACGAGGACAGGGGAGGCACCTTC
TRBV6-5,NA,NA,TRBJ1-1,CASSWTENTEAFF,TGTGCCAGCAGTTGGACAGAGAACACTGAAGCTTTCTTT
TRBV6-5,NA,NA,TRBJ1-2,CASSYSIRTYYGYTF,TGTGCCAGCAGTTACTCAATCAGGACCTACTATGGCTACACCTTC
TRBV5-1,NA,NA,TRBJ1-2,CASGGQKNYGYTF,TGCGCCAGCGGGGGACAAAAAAACTATGGCTACACCTTC
TRBV21-1,NA,NA,TRBJ2-3,CATPGSGCTDTQYF,TGTGCCACCCCAGGGTCAGGCTGCACAGATACGCAGTATTTT
TRBV3-1/TRBV3-2,NA,NA,TRBJ1-2,CASSRTTPNYGYTF,TGTGCCAGCAGCCGCACAACCCCTAACTATGGCTACACCTTC
TRBV7-7,NA,NA,TRBJ1-1,CASSLTQNTEAFF,TGTGCCAGCAGCTTGACTCAGAACACTGAAGCTTTCTTT
TRBV7-8,NA,NA,TRBJ1-1,CASSRTEGRDTEAFF,TGTGCCAGCAGCCGAACGGAGGGGAGGGACACTGAAGCTTTCTTT
TRBV5-1,once,NA,TRBJ1-5,CASSLAPGAPNQPQHF,TGCGCCAGCAGCTTGGCGCCAGGAGCCCCCAATCAGCCCCAGCATTTT
TRBV4-1,once,NA,TRBJ2-7,CASSQVLPFEQYF,TGCGCCAGCAGCCAAGTGCTACCTTTCGAGCAGTACTTC
TRBV28,NA,TRBD1,TRBJ2-7,CASSEPGQGGMGFGREQYF,TGTGCCAGCAGTGAACCTGGACAGGGTGGAATGGGGTTTGGTCGGGAGCAGTACTTC
TRBV19,NA,TRBD1,TRBJ1-3,CASSTRTGSGNTIYF,TGTGCCAGTAGTACCCGGACAGGGTCTGGAAACACCATATATTTT
TRBV6-2/TRBV6-3,once,NA,TRBJ2-3,CASSYSGVDTQYF,TGTGCCAGCAGTTACTCGGGGGTAGATACGCAGTATTTT
TRBV5-8,NA,TRBD1,TRBJ2-3,CASRSTGAVYTQYF,TGTGCCAGCAGGTCGACAGGGGCGGTCTACACGCAGTATTTT
TRBV3-1/TRBV3-2,NA,TRBD1,TRBJ1-1,CASSPRTGGLREAFF,TGTGCCAGCAGCCCAAGGACAGGGGGCCTGCGTGAAGCTTTCTTT
TRBV5-1,NA,TRBD1,TRBJ1-2,CASKTGINYGYTF,TGCGCCAGTAAGACAGGGATCAACTATGGCTACACCTTC
TRBV19,NA,NA,TRBJ1-5,CASSGGLNQPQHF,TGTGCCAGTAGTGGGGGGCTCAATCAGCCCCAGCATTTT
TRBV19,NA,NA,TRBJ1-1,CASSIAPGVGTEAFF,TGTGCCAGTAGTATAGCACCAGGGGTGGGCACTGAAGCTTTCTTT
TRBV10-3,NA,NA,TRBJ2-7,CAISESILSHEQYF,TGTGCCATCAGTGAGTCGATATTGAGCCACGAGCAGTACTTC
TRBV19,NA,NA,TRBJ1-5,CATHSSSGHQPQHF,TGTGCCACCCACAGTTCATCCGGGCATCAGCCCCAGCATTTT
TRBV6-1,NA,TRBD1,TRBJ2-2,CASSDRGHTGELFF,TGTGCCAGCAGTGACAGGGGGCACACCGGGGAGCTGTTTTTT
TRBV3-1/TRBV3-2,NA,NA,TRBJ2-2,CASSHPPGRGVKYTGELFF,TGTGCCAGCAGCCACCCCCCGGGGCGGGGAGTAAAGTACACCGGGGAGCTGTTTTTT
TRBV30,NA,NA,TRBJ2-7,CAWSTGSFREQYF,TGTGCCTGGAGTACGGGATCTTTCCGGGAGCAGTACTTC
TRBV4-1,NA,NA,TRBJ1-2,CASSHPALRADYGYTF,TGCGCCAGCAGCCATCCCGCCTTGCGGGCCGACTATGGCTACACCTTC
TRBV2,NA,NA,TRBJ1-1,CASMGRTTGGAFF,TGTGCCAGCATGGGAAGAACGACGGGTGGCGCTTTCTTT
TRBV6-2/TRBV6-3,NA,NA,TRBJ2-5,CASSDTQVGETQYF,TGTGCCAGCAGTGACACCCAGGTGGGCGAGACCCAGTACTTC
TRBV29-1,NA,NA,TRBJ1-1,CSVDGRIMNTEAFF,TGCAGCGTGGATGGCCGTATCATGAACACTGAAGCTTTCTTT
TRBV14,NA,NA,TRBJ1-2,CASSPKPIRTETYGYTF,TGTGCCAGCAGCCCGAAACCGATAAGGACGGAGACCTATGGCTACACCTTC
TRBV13,NA,TRBD1,TRBJ1-1,CASSPGTGTNTEAFF,TGTGCCAGCAGCCCCGGGACAGGTACGAACACTGAAGCTTTCTTT
TRBV6-5,NA,TRBD1,TRBJ1-2,CASRTGVVGYTF,TGTGCCAGCAGAACAGGGGTTGTTGGCTACACCTTC
TRBV5-1,NA,TRBD1,TRBJ1-6,CASSDTTGPVAPLHF,TGCGCCAGCAGCGACACGACAGGGCCTGTTGCACCCCTCCACTTT
TRBV29-1,NA,NA,TRBJ1-2,CSVDRAGPQDYGYTF,TGCAGCGTTGACCGAGCGGGACCCCAGGACTATGGCTACACCTTC
TRBV7-9,NA,TRBD1,TRBJ2-2,CATRGGEVFVGELFF,TGTGCCACTCGAGGGGGCGAGGTCTTCGTCGGGGAGCTGTTTTTT
TRBV3-1/TRBV3-2,once,NA,TRBJ2-1,CASSPGTNEQFF,TGTGCCAGCAGCCCTGGGACTAATGAGCAGTTCTTC
TRBV7-9,NA,NA,TRBJ1-5,CASSLEPQPQHF,TGTGCCAGCAGCTTAGAGCCTCAGCCCCAGCATTTT
TRBV7-8,NA,TRBD2,TRBJ2-7,CASSLMSGRSSYEQYF,TGTGCCAGCAGCTTAATGAGCGGGAGGTCCTCCTACGAGCAGTACTTC
TRBV18,NA,NA,TRBJ1-5,CASSTGTPFQPQHF,TGTGCCAGCTCAACCGGGACCCCATTTCAGCCCCAGCATTTT
TRBV7-9,NA,NA,TRBJ1-1,CASSLARGGNTEAFF,TGTGCCAGCAGCTTAGCGCGGGGAGGGAACACTGAAGCTTTCTTT
TRBV6-6,NA,NA,TRBJ2-7,CASRYGNYEQYF,TGTGCCAGCAGGTACGGAAACTACGAGCAGTACTTC
TRBV7-8,NA,NA,TRBJ2-5,CASSADPQETQYF,TGTGCCAGCAGCGCTGACCCACAAGAGACCCAGTACTTC
TRBV6-5,NA,NA,TRBJ1-2,CASSSGVNTF,TGTGCCAGCAGCTCAGGGGTCAACACCTTC